This T cell receptor (beta chain) was sequenced in a study of blood T cell repertoires in COVID-19. Across the study: Sources were T cells, B-cell-depleted T cells, or PBMCs; the material itself was cDNA or gDNA.

J lost 0 bases, V lost 5 bases, and 4 bases had no gene match. Germline values: CDR1 SGHVS, CDR2 FQNEAQ. This CDR3 spans 15 amino acids. The assay was immunoSEQ multiplex PCR, and TCRdb's table has in-frame clones only and misses some. The data contain approximately 150,000 clones, about 88% of them singletons. The chain carries TRBV7-8 and TRBJ2-7; 10 bases line up with TRBD2. Sequenced material: peripheral blood. The receptor comes from a man aged 50 to 59 who had recovered from COVID-19. The CDR3: CASSRGLAVSYEQYF. CDR3 DNA sequence: TGTGCCAGCAGCCGCGGACTAGCGGTCTCCTACGAGCAGTACTTC.